The entry that follows covers one TCR beta chain sequence. Its specificity is unknown. The table came from immunoSEQ multiplex PCR; TCRdb's copy has only in-frame clones and leaves some out. Found here are some 80,000 clones, approximately 86% of them singletons; the top ten hold less than 2%. The sample originates from a study of OX40 agonist ivuxolimab in advanced cancers. Study-wide context: Participants averaged 60 years of age (range roughly 23 to 80) and were 75% to 90% male. Partial responses, seen in three patients, involved one hepatocellular carcinoma and two cutaneous melanomas. Study outcomes and limitations: CD8+ T cells were the subset that, on average, had more expanded clones than CD4+.

The V end was cut by 3 bases, the J end by 0 bases, with 5 bases between. Germline values: CDR1 MNHNS, CDR2 SASEGT. This CDR3 is built from 14 residues. This sequence originates from an adult with an advanced solid tumor such as melanoma, head and neck, liver or kidney cancer. The J gene is TRBJ1-4, the V gene TRBV6-1, with D hard to call. The material was CD4+ or CD8+ T cells sorted from blood, obtained in a trial of the OX40 agonist ivuxolimab. The CDR3 here is CASSDRATNEKLFF. The DNA of the CDR3 is TGTGCCAGCAGTGACCGCGCAACTAATGAAAAACTGTTTTTT.